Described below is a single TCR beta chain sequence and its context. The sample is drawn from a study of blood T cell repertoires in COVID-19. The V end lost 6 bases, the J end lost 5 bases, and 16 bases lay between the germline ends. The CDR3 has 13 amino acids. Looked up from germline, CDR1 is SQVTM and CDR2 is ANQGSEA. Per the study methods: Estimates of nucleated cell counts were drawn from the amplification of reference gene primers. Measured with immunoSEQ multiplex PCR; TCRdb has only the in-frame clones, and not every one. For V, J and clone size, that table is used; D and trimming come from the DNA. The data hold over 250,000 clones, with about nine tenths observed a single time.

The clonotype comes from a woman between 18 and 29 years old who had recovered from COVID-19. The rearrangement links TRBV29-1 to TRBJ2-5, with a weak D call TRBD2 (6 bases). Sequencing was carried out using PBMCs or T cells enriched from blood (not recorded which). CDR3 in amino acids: CSVPTSLLETQYF. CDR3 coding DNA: TGCAGCGTCCCGACTAGTCTCCTGGAGACCCAGTACTTC.